This T cell receptor (beta chain) was profiled in a study of identical twins. TCRdb redid the calling of the 5' RACE reads with MiXCR, one entry per CDR3 protein. Of 200,000 to 250,000 distinct CDR3 sequences listed, approximately 8.3% were seen once; the top ten hold 1.9%. General study findings and limits: Cord blood beta clonotypes that were abundant carried fewer insertions, and memory repertoires showed no such trend. Out-of-frame alpha sequences common to twins exhibited an excess of low generation probability.

This clonotype occurred many times. The antigen is undetermined. CDR1 is MNHEY, CDR2 SVGEGT, per germline. V gave up 6 bases and J gave up 6 bases; unmatched junction bases: 11. The CDR3 spans 16 residues. This sample also belongs to another study, concerning yellow fever vaccine responses in identical twins. That source notes: Twins reportedly appeared to share part of their vaccine T cell response while keeping part individual.

The receptor comes from a woman aged 18-29 years in good health. The sample comprised memory (CD45RO+) T cells sorted from blood. The rearrangement links TRBV6-2 or TRBV6-3 to TRBJ2-3; 11 nucleotides match TRBD2. The CDR3 region is CASSPLGTSGWDTQYF. CDR3 coding DNA: TGTGCCAGCAGCCCACTAGGGACTAGCGGCTGGGATACGCAGTATTTT.